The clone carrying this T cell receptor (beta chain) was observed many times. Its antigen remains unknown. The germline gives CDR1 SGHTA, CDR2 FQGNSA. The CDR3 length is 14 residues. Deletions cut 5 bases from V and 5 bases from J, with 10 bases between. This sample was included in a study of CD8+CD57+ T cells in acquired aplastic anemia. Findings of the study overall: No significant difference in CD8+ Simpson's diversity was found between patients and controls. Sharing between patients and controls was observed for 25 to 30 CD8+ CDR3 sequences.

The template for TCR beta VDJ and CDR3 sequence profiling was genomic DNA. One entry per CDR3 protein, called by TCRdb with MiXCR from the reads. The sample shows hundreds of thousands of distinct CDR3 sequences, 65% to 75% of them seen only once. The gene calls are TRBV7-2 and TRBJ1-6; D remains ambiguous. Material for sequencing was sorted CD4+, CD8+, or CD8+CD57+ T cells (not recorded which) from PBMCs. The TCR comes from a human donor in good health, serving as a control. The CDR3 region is CASSPGQNNSPLHF. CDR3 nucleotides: TGTGCCAGCAGCCCCGGGCAGAATAATTCACCCCTCCACTTT.